These 19 T cell receptor beta chains were all obtained from the same sample, sequenced in a study of OX40 agonist ivuxolimab in advanced cancers. Sequencing was performed with immunoSEQ multiplex PCR; in TCRdb, only in-frame clones are kept and a portion is missing. The sample shows around 72,000 clones, 81% of them seen only once. The source material was CD4+ or CD8+ T cells sorted from blood, sampled in a trial of the OX40 agonist ivuxolimab. Receptors originate from an adult with an advanced solid tumor such as melanoma, head and neck, liver or kidney cancer.

The V call is TRBV6-5, the J call TRBJ1-1; the D is unclear. The germline V gene has CDR1 MNHEY and CDR2 SVGAGI. The CDR3 has 14 residues. The V gene lost 5 bases and the J gene lost 4 bases, with 14 bases spanning the gap. The CDR3 coding sequence is TGTGCCAGCAGTGCAGAACTAACGGTCACTGAAGCTTTCTTT. It specifies CASSAELTVTEAFF.

The chain couples TRBV5-1 to TRBJ2-1; weak D call: TRBD1 (5 bases). From germline, CDR1 is SGHRS and CDR2 YFSETQ. The CDR3 runs to 13 residues. V shed 5 bases and J shed 7 bases, with 13 bases lying between them. CDR3 residues: CASSRTTGNEQFF. The CDR3 DNA reads as TGCGCCAGCAGTAGAACTACAGGTAATGAGCAGTTCTTC.

This clone appeared a single time. The chain is built from TRBV6-5 and TRBJ2-3; 7 nucleotides match TRBD1. Germline-derived CDR1 and CDR2 are MNHEY and SVGAGI. V lost 4 bases, J lost 3 bases, and 10 bases stayed unmatched. This CDR3 comprises 16 residues. The CDR3 here is CASSSGGGPRTDTQYF. The DNA of the CDR3 is TGTGCCAGCAGTTCAGGGGGTGGACCCCGGACAGATACGCAGTATTTT.

The chain joins TRBV5-4 to TRBJ2-7; weak D call: TRBD2 (5 bases). Trimming cost V 4 bases and J 0 bases, with 17 bases left between them. CDR1 is SGHNT, CDR2 YYREEE, per germline (reference sequence). The CDR3 sequence is 16 residues long. For the CDR3, the DNA is TGTGCCAGCAGCCGGGGTGACGGATTCCTCTCCTACGAGCAGTACTTC. Translated: CASSRGDGFLSYEQYF.

The chain employs TRBV6-5 and TRBJ1-1; the match to TRBD1 covers 9 bases. With 8 bases clipped from V and 4 bases from J, the junction kept 11 bases outside the gene matches. From germline, CDR1 is MNHEY and CDR2 SVGAGI. The CDR3 extends over 15 amino acids. Written as DNA, the CDR3 is TGTGCCAGCTCCGTTTCCGGACAGGGGACCACTGAAGCTTTCTTT. This gives the protein CASSVSGQGTTEAFF.

V and J are TRBV7-3 and TRBJ2-1; D call uncertain. The CDR3 is made up of 13 amino acids. Trimming stripped 1 base from V and 4 bases from J, with 5 bases between. The germline V gene encodes CDR1 SGHTA and CDR2 FQGTGA. The CDR3 DNA reads TGTGCCAGCAGCTTAAGCTTATACAATGAGCAGTTCTTC. It encodes CASSLSLYNEQFF.

The chain employs TRBV18 and TRBJ2-2; D remains unclear. The length of the CDR3 is 16 residues. V was shortened by 3 bases and J by 6 bases, with 17 bases between the two germline ends. Germline V lookup: CDR1 KGHSH, CDR2 LQKENI. The DNA for the CDR3 is TGTGCCAGCTCACCCGATAACCTCGCTGGTGCCGGGGAGCTGTTTTTT. It is translated as CASSPDNLAGAGELFF.

The genes are TRBV7-9 and TRBJ1-1; D possibly corresponds to TRBD1 (5 bases). The CDR3 runs 13 residues. Trimming cost V 5 bases and J 5 bases, with 12 bases left between them. CDR1 is SEHNR and CDR2 is FQNEAQ in the germline V gene (reference sequence). CDR3 DNA sequence: TGTGCCAGCAGCCAAGCGGGGGGGACTGAAGCTTTCTTT. Encoded protein: CASSQAGGTEAFF.

This chain connects TRBV19 to TRBJ1-1; no reliable D call. In germline, CDR1 is LNHDA, CDR2 SQIVND (reference sequence). The CDR3 sequence is 13 residues long. V dropped 7 bases and J dropped 1 base, with 10 bases sitting between them. The CDR3 region has the DNA TGTGCCAGTACCAGGTGGGGGAACACTGAAGCTTTCTTT. Protein sequence: CASTRWGNTEAFF. The variable domain in full, completed from reference TRBV19 and TRBJ1-1, reads DGGITQSPKYLFRKEGQNVTLSCEQNLNHDAMYWYRQDPGQGLRLIYYSQIVNDFQKGDIAEGYSVSREKKESFPLTVTSAQKNPTAFYLCASTRWGNTEAFFGQGTRLTVV.

The V call is TRBV9, the J call TRBJ1-4; D perhaps matches TRBD1 (6 bases). The CDR3 extends over 14 amino acids. V was cut by 4 bases and J by 5 bases, with 12 bases left in between. In germline, CDR1 is SGDLS, CDR2 YYNGEE. CDR3 sequence: CASSKTGRNEKLFF. The CDR3 DNA is TGTGCCAGCAGCAAAACAGGGAGGAATGAAAAACTGTTTTTT. The entire variable domain, with the rest obtained from reference TRBV9 and TRBJ1-4, is as follows: DSGVTQTPKHLITATGQRVTLRCSPRSGDLSVYWYQQSLDQGLQFLIQYYNGEERAKGNILERFSAQQFPDLHSELNLSSLELGDSALYFCASSKTGRNEKLFFGSGTQLSVL.

CDR3 nucleotides: TGTGCCTGGAGTGTACAATCGGGATTTGAGGGCTACACCTTC. Protein: CAWSVQSGFEGYTF. The genes are TRBV30 and TRBJ1-2, with no clear D. The germline V gene encodes CDR1 GTSNPN and CDR2 SVGIG (reference sequence). V lost 0 bases and J 8 bases, leaving 16 bases between the germline ends. CDR3 length: 14 residues.

The V call is TRBV5-1, the J call TRBJ1-4, with unresolved D. CDR1 and CDR2 from the germline V gene are SGHRS and YFSETQ. The CDR3 runs to 14 residues. V lost 2 bases and J lost 5, with 10 bases in between. The CDR3 loop is CASSLEYENEKLFF. CDR3 bases: TGCGCCAGCAGCTTAGAATATGAAAATGAAAAACTGTTTTTT.

The rearrangement links TRBV5-4 to TRBJ1-1, with TRBD1 identical over 7 bases. Trimming cost V 6 bases and J 5 bases; bases outside gene matches: 7. The CDR3 length is 13 residues. Germline CDR1 and CDR2: SGHNT and YYREEE (reference sequence). CDR3 sequence reads: CASTPPRGTEAFF. The CDR3 DNA sequence: TGTGCCAGCACCCCCCCCAGGGGGACTGAAGCTTTCTTT.

The J gene is TRBJ1-5, the V gene TRBV27; TRBD1 agrees at 10 bases. The CDR3 extends over 15 amino acids. Trimming took 5 bases from V and 2 from J; bases not matched to a gene: 3. Germline loops: CDR1 MNHEY, CDR2 SMNVEV (reference sequence). CDR3 in amino acids: CASSPGTGGNQPQHF. DNA of the CDR3: TGTGCCAGCAGTCCCGGGACAGGGGGCAATCAGCCCCAGCATTTT.

This chain connects TRBV9 to TRBJ2-1; 9 nucleotides agree with TRBD2. CDR1 is SGDLS, CDR2 YYNGEE, per germline. V lost 2 bases, J lost 9 bases, and 9 bases stayed unmatched. The CDR3 spans 15 residues. Here the CDR3 DNA reads TGTGCCAGCAGCGTCCGCAGCGGGGGGAACGCTGAGCAGTTCTTC. Protein product: CASSVRSGGNAEQFF.

The rearrangement links TRBV7-8 to TRBJ1-5; tentative D call: TRBD1 (6 bases). This CDR3 is built from 12 residues. Germline V gene sequence: CDR1 SGHVS, CDR2 FQNEAQ. Trimming took off 2 bases at V and 7 bases at J, with 6 bases between the two ends. The CDR3 coding sequence is TGTGCCAGCAGCTTACAGGGGCAGCCCCAGCATTTT. Its translation is CASSLQGQPQHF.

This clone came up once. The rearrangement joins TRBV7-9 to TRBJ1-1, with 7 bases fitting TRBD1. Germline V gene lookup returns CDR1 SEHNR and CDR2 FQNEAQ (reference sequence). With V trimmed by 5 bases and J by 0 bases, 9 bases remained unmatched. The CDR3 length is 16 residues. The CDR3 DNA sequence: TGTGCCAGCAGCCCCGGGACAGCGTTCATGAACACTGAAGCTTTCTTT. This codes for CASSPGTAFMNTEAFF.

The chain joins TRBV15 to TRBJ2-7, with a tentative D call TRBD1 (6 bases). CDR1 is LNHNV and CDR2 is YYDKDF in the germline V gene (reference sequence). CDR3 length equals 13 residues. V lost 5 bases, J lost 4 bases, and 12 bases lay in between. This CDR3 is CATSLDSAYEQYF. As DNA, the CDR3 is TGTGCCACCAGCTTGGACAGCGCTTACGAGCAGTACTTC.

This chain links TRBV19 with TRBJ2-1; D is ambiguous. Germline assignment: CDR1 LNHDA and CDR2 SQIVND (reference sequence). The germline V and J ends were trimmed by 1 base and 5 bases, with 12 bases remaining between them. The length of the CDR3 is 15 residues. The CDR3 nucleotides are TGTGCCAGTAGTATAGGTTTAGGTACCGACAATGAGCAGTTCTTC. Its translation: CASSIGLGTDNEQFF.